This record concerns one TCR beta chain sequence. The sample belongs to a study of blood T cell repertoires in COVID-19. In the study overall: PBMCs, B-cell-depleted T cells, or T cells were the source of the cDNA or gDNA that made up the material.

Methods used by the authors: Cell counts per sample came from amplifying reference gene primers. Assay used: immunoSEQ multiplex PCR; TCRdb lists only in-frame clones, some missing. The D gene and trimming were derived from the DNA, and the V and J assignments and clone size from that table. The sample holds about 59,000 clones; roughly 85% are singletons and the top ten take under 4%. Germline CDR1 reads SGHTA; CDR2 reads FQGTGA. The V end was cut by 4 bases, the J end by 4 bases, with 20 bases between. The CDR3 spans 17 residues. This TCR came from a man aged 55 to 70 with acute or convalescent COVID-19. Source material: peripheral blood. The chain couples TRBV7-3 to TRBJ2-1, with D tentatively TRBD1 (7 bases). DNA of the CDR3: TGTGCCAGCAGCTCCCGGCCCAGGGGGGCTTTGTACAATGAGCAGTTCTTC. It specifies CASSSRPRGALYNEQFF.